The next 20 T cell receptor beta chains were all read from a single sample in a study of shared T cell receptors in the human thymus. Data came from immunoSEQ multiplex PCR; TCRdb stores just in-frame clones and leaves some out. The table includes hundreds of thousands of clones, 70% to 90% detected once. This sample also belongs to another study, concerning human thymus T cells.

The sequencing sample was made of thymocytes. These receptors all stem from a boy under three years old with a congenital heart defect.

The chain has TRBV15 and TRBJ2-3; maybe TRBD2 (6 bases). The CDR3 is 14 amino acids. With 8 bases removed from V and 3 bases from J, the gap between germline ends came to 15 bases. Per germline, CDR1 LNHNV and CDR2 YYDKDF (reference sequence). DNA for the CDR3: TGTGCCACCGAACCTGGTGGGGGGACAGATACGCAGTATTTT. It specifies CATEPGGGTDTQYF.

The chain combines TRBV2 with TRBJ2-7; 9 nucleotides agree with TRBD1. The J segment lost 6 bases and the V segment lost 6 bases, leaving 9 bases of the junction unmatched. The CDR3 consists of 14 residues. CDR1 and CDR2 (germline): SNHLY, FYNNEI. As DNA, the CDR3 is TGTGCCAGCAGGGGGACAGGGACGGAGCTCGAGCAGTACTTC. This translates into CASRGTGTELEQYF.

The V call is TRBV15, the J call TRBJ2-3, with TRBD2 matching 9 bases. Germline V lookup: CDR1 LNHNV, CDR2 YYDKDF (reference sequence). The CDR3 totals 15 residues. With V trimmed by 9 bases and J by 4 bases, 11 bases remained unmatched. The CDR3 is CATSLAGPPADTQYF. CDR3 bases: TGTGCCACGAGTCTAGCGGGACCTCCGGCAGATACGCAGTATTTT.

V is TRBV5-1 and J is TRBJ2-3; 7 bases fit TRBD2. From germline, CDR1 is SGHRS and CDR2 YFSETQ. V was pared by 4 bases and J by 2 bases, with 4 bases of the junction left unmatched. The CDR3 length is 14 residues. For the CDR3, the DNA is TGCGCCAGCAGCGCGGGGGAGGTCACAGATACGCAGTATTTT. Protein: CASSAGEVTDTQYF.

The chain couples TRBV28 to TRBJ1-4; 8 bases map to TRBD1. The CDR3 spans 21 residues. V was clipped by 3 bases and J by 0 bases; unmatched bases: 18. In germline, CDR1 is MDHEN, CDR2 SYDVKM. The CDR3: CASSFMRQGAGEPTTNEKLFF. As DNA, the CDR3 is TGTGCCAGCAGTTTTATGAGGCAGGGGGCCGGGGAACCAACAACTAATGAAAAACTGTTTTTT.

The rearrangement joins TRBV2 to TRBJ2-7; D ambiguous. This CDR3 is 14 amino acids long. The germline V gene encodes CDR1 SNHLY and CDR2 FYNNEI. The V end lost 4 bases, the J end lost 4 bases, and 14 bases lay between the germline ends. CDR3 sequence reads: CASSGGAEPYEQYF. Written as DNA, the CDR3 is TGTGCCAGCAGTGGTGGTGCGGAGCCTTACGAGCAGTACTTC. Full variable domain (missing parts from reference TRBV2 and TRBJ2-7): EPEVTQTPSHQVTQMGQEVILRCVPISNHLYFYWYRQILGQKVEFLVSFYNNEISEKSEIFDDQFSVERPDGSNFTLKIRSTKLEDSAMYFCASSGGAEPYEQYFGPGTRLTVT.

The table lists this clone with a count of one. J is TRBJ1-4 and V is TRBV25-1, with D unresolved. Between the trimmed V and J ends, which lost 4 bases and 8 bases, there was a span of 11 bases. The length of the CDR3 is 13 residues. Germline lookup yields CDR1 MGHDK and CDR2 SYGVNS. CDR3 sequence (DNA): TGTGCCAGCAGTGCACAGCCAAGCGAAAAACTGTTTTTT. Translation gives CASSAQPSEKLFF.

About this clone: Within the sample, other DNA sequences also encode this same CDR3. The CDR3: CASSAGLAGGTLSYEQYF. For the CDR3, the DNA is TGTGCCAGCAGTGCCGGACTGGCGGGAGGAACCCTCTCCTACGAGCAGTACTTC. The rearrangement links TRBV6-1 to TRBJ2-7, with 8 bases aligning to TRBD2. J gave up 0 bases and V 4 bases, and 14 bases lay outside the gene matches. CDR1 and CDR2 from the germline V gene are MNHNS and SASEGT. The CDR3 totals 18 residues.

The chain employs TRBV14 and TRBJ2-7, with 7 bases matching TRBD1. The CDR3 runs to 13 residues. The V gene's germline CDR1 is SGHDN and CDR2 FVKESK. The J segment lost 6 bases and the V segment lost 5 bases, leaving 7 bases of the junction unmatched. CDR3: CASSSGGWGEQYF. In DNA form, the CDR3 reads TGTGCCAGCAGCTCAGGGGGATGGGGCGAGCAGTACTTC.

This clone has only one observation. The chain recombines TRBV7-2 with TRBJ2-5, with D possibly TRBD1 on 5 matching bases. CDR1 and CDR2 (germline): SGHTA, FQGNSA. The CDR3 is 11 residues long. Trimming cost V 6 bases and J 3 bases, with 5 bases left between them. The CDR3 DNA sequence: TGTGCCAGCAGACAGGAAGAGACCCAGTACTTC. Translated: CASRQEETQYF.

The chain has TRBV5-6 and TRBJ1-2; D not resolved. This CDR3 contains 12 residues. Germline CDR1 reads SGHDT; CDR2 reads YYEEEE. V dropped 4 bases and J dropped 2 bases, with 6 bases sitting between them. The CDR3 DNA is TGTGCCAGCAGCCTACAGAACTATGGCTACACCTTC. Translating gives CASSLQNYGYTF.

The chain is built from TRBV7-9 and TRBJ2-1; TRBD2 agrees at 9 bases. Germline CDR1 is SEHNR and CDR2 is FQNEAQ (reference sequence). The ends lost 5 bases at V and 4 bases at J; junction bases unmatched: 3. The CDR3 consists of 14 residues. The CDR3 DNA reads TGTGCCAGCAGCGGTAGCGGGAGTTACAATGAGCAGTTCTTC. Amino acid sequence: CASSGSGSYNEQFF.

V gene TRBV21-1 combines with J gene TRBJ1-4. TRBV21-1 is designated a pseudogene. The CDR3 totals 12 residues. CDR3 DNA sequence: TGTGCCAGCAGCAGATCAACGGTAATACTGTTTTTT. As protein: CASSRSTVILFF.

The rearrangement uses TRBV18 and TRBJ2-1; 10 bases map to TRBD1. CDR3 length: 16 residues. CDR1 KGHSH and CDR2 LQKENI come from the germline V gene. V trimming: 3 bases; J trimming: 8 bases; junction bases outside the gene matches: 10. The CDR3 protein is CASSPSPTGGIDEQFF. The CDR3 coding sequence is TGTGCCAGCTCACCCTCCCCGACAGGGGGCATCGATGAGCAGTTCTTC.

The chain joins TRBV5-4 to TRBJ2-5; 14 positions agree with TRBD2. From germline, CDR1 is SGHNT and CDR2 YYREEE (reference sequence). V shed 0 bases, J shed 0 bases, and the junction held 10 bases outside the gene matches. This CDR3 spans 20 amino acids. The CDR3 region has the DNA TGTGCCAGCAGCTTGGAGGGGACTAGCGGGGGTTTCGGGCACCAAGAGACCCAGTACTTC. Its protein product is CASSLEGTSGGFGHQETQYF.

This clone showed up just once. The chain carries TRBV14 and TRBJ2-1; 7 nucleotides agree with TRBD1. The J segment lost 1 base and the V segment lost 0 bases, leaving 6 bases of the junction unmatched. The length of the CDR3 is 17 residues. CDR1 SGHDN and CDR2 FVKESK come from the germline V gene. The DNA for the CDR3 is TGTGCCAGCAGCCAAGATCGGACACAGGGGTCCTACAATGAGCAGTTCTTC. Translated: CASSQDRTQGSYNEQFF. Based on the CDR3 plus reference TRBV14 and TRBJ2-1, the full variable domain is EAGVTQFPSHSVIEKGQTVTLRCDPISGHDNLYWYRRVMGKEIKFLLHFVKESKQDESGMPNNRFLAERTGGTYSTLKVQPAELEDSGVYFCASSQDRTQGSYNEQFFGPGTRLTVL.

This chain joins TRBV30 and TRBJ2-3; TRBD2 agrees at 8 bases. The CDR3 has 14 amino acids. CDR1 and CDR2 (germline): GTSNPN, SVGIG (reference sequence). Losses at the gene ends were 8 bases for V and 0 bases for J; bases not matched to a gene: 7. CDR3 protein: CAGRGGPSTDTQYF. In DNA form, the CDR3 reads TGTGCCGGCCGGGGGGGACCTAGCACAGATACGCAGTATTTT.

The rearrangement uses TRBV5-8 and TRBJ2-7; TRBD1 might be the D (6 bases). Germline V gene data show CDR1 as SGHTS and CDR2 as YDEGEE. Trimming removed 4 bases from V and 1 base from J, with 12 bases in between. The CDR3 extends over 14 amino acids. In nucleotides, the CDR3 is TGTGCCAGCAGCCGGACAGAGCTTTCCTACGAGCAGTACTTC. As protein: CASSRTELSYEQYF. The full variable domain, completed using reference TRBV5-8 and TRBJ2-7, is EAGVTQSPTHLIKTRGQQATLRCSPISGHTSVYWYQQALGLGLQFLLWYDEGEERNRGNFPPRFSGRQFPNYSSELNVNALELEDSALYLCASSRTELSYEQYFGPGTRLTVT.

The gene calls are TRBV28 and TRBJ1-2, with 8 bases matching TRBD1. Germline-derived CDR1 and CDR2 are MDHEN and SYDVKM. The CDR3 contains 14 residues. The trim removed 2 bases at V and 8 bases at J, leaving 7 bases unmatched. In DNA form, the CDR3 reads TGTGCCAGCAGTTTAGGACAGGGAGTGCGGGGCTACACCTTC. Protein product: CASSLGQGVRGYTF.

The chain is built from TRBV6-1 and TRBJ2-7; 13 bases align to TRBD2. Germline values: CDR1 MNHNS, CDR2 SASEGT. V was clipped by 5 bases and J by 4 bases; unmatched bases: 5. The CDR3 has 15 residues. The CDR3 DNA follows: TGTGCCAGCAGTACCCGACTAGCGGGGGGATACGAGCAGTACTTC. Its translation: CASSTRLAGGYEQYF.